Below, one T cell receptor (beta chain) is given with its context. The V and J ends lost 11 bases and 0 bases respectively, with 11 bases between them. Per germline, CDR1 MNHEY and CDR2 SMNVEV (reference sequence). The CDR3 consists of 13 residues. This record comes from a study of blood T cell repertoires in COVID-19. Study information: Samples came from the United States, Italy and Spain, spanning acute and convalescent COVID-19. Sample material is recorded as cDNA or gDNA derived from T cells, B-cell-depleted T cells, or PBMCs.

How the authors handled the data: By means of reference gene primer amplification, nucleated cell counts were estimated. Measured with immunoSEQ multiplex PCR; TCRdb has only the in-frame clones, and not every one. That table supplies the V and J calls and clone size; D and trimming were determined from the DNA. The top ten hold 1% to 1.5% of the sample, which has nearly 110,000 clones, around nine tenths seen once. The V gene is TRBV27, the J gene TRBJ1-5, with D possibly being TRBD1 (5 bases). This clonotype was obtained from a woman aged 25 to 39 with acute or convalescent COVID-19. What was sequenced was peripheral blood. Here the CDR3 DNA reads TGTGCCGCGGGAGGGGATAGCAATCAGCCCCAGCATTTT. This codes for CAAGGDSNQPQHF.